This TCR beta chain was sequenced for a study of shared clonotypes between healthy human individuals. Overall study: The study used three CD4 naive, three CD4 memory, two CD8 naive and one CD8 memory plate per donor.

Comments on this clone: Its antigen is unknown.

The naive CD8 fraction comprised CD45RO-negative cells positively selected for CCR7 and excluded terminally differentiated effector memory CD45RA+ cells. The V end lost 6 bases, the J end lost 2 bases, and 16 bases lay between the germline ends. Looked up from germline, CDR1 is MNHEY and CDR2 is SMNVEV (reference sequence). There are 15 residues in the CDR3. In the original processing: ImmunoSEQ sequences covered only the junction and lacked quality scores; filtering therefore differed. Assay used: immunoSEQ multiplex PCR; TCRdb lists only in-frame clones, some missing. V and J calls and clone size are copied from that table; D and trimming were computed from the DNA. The table includes approximately 840,000 clones, roughly 96% detected once. Study-level points and caveats: The authors expected sequencing depth to affect clonotype sharing among donors.

The source of this sequence is a young man in good health. Sequencing was carried out using naive CD8+ T cells sorted from blood. This chain links TRBV27 with TRBJ1-1; weak D call: TRBD1 (5 bases). CDR3 nucleotide sequence: TGTGCCAGCAGGGATTCAGGGCCAGTAAACACTGAAGCTTTCTTT. Protein product: CASRDSGPVNTEAFF.